This T cell receptor beta chain originates from a study of control samples from healthy donors and cancer patients. The CDR3 loop spans 14 amino acids. Trimming at V came to 1 base and at J to 4 bases, leaving 1 base not matched to a gene. Germline V gene data show CDR1 as SQVTM and CDR2 as ANQGSEA. Clones were read by immunoSEQ multiplex PCR, and TCRdb kept only the in-frame ones, dropping some. Seen here are approximately 120,000 clones, around 89% observed once, and the top ten hold around 17%. J is TRBJ2-3 and V is TRBV29-1; 11 nucleotides align to TRBD2. This TCR was sampled from a woman between 50 and 59 years old in good health. The sample consisted of blood. CDR3 DNA sequence: TGCAGCGTTGAAGGACTAGCGGGATCAGATACGCAGTATTTT. Protein product: CSVEGLAGSDTQYF.